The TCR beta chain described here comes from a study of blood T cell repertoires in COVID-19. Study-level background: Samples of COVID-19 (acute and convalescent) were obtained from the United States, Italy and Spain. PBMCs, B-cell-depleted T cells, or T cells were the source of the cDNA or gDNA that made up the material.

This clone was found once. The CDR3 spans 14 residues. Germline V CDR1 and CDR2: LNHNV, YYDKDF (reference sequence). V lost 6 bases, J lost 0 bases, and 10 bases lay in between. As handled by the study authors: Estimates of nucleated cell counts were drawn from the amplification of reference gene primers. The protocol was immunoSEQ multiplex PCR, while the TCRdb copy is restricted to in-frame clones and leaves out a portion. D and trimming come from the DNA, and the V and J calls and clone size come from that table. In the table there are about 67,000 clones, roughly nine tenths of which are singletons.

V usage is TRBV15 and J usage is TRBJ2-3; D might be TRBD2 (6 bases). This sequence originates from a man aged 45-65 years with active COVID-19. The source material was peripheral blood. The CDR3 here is CATRREYSTDTQYF. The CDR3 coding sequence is TGTGCCACCAGACGGGAGTACAGCACAGATACGCAGTATTTT.